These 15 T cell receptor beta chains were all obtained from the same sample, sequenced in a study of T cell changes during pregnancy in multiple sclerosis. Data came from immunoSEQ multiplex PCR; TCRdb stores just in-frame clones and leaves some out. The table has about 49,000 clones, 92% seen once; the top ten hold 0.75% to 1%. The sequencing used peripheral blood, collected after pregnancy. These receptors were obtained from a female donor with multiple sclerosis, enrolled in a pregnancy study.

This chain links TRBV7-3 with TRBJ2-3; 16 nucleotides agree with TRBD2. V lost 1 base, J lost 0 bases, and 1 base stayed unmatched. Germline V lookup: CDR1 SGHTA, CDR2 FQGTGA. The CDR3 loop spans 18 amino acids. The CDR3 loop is CASSLMGLAGGSTDTQYF. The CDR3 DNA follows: TGTGCCAGCAGCTTAATGGGACTAGCGGGGGGGAGCACAGATACGCAGTATTTT.

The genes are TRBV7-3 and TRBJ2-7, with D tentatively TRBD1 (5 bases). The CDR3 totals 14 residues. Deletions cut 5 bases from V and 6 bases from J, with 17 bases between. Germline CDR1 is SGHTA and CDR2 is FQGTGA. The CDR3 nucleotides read TGTGCCAGCAGCCCCCAGGGAATTGGGTCCGAGCAGTACTTC. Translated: CASSPQGIGSEQYF.

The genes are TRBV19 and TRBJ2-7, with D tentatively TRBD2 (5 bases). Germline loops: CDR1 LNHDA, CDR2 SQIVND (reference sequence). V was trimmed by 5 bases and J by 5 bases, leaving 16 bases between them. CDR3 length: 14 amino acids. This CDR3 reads CASSPTGSGNEQYF. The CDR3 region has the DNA TGTGCCAGTAGTCCCACCGGTTCGGGGAACGAGCAGTACTTC.

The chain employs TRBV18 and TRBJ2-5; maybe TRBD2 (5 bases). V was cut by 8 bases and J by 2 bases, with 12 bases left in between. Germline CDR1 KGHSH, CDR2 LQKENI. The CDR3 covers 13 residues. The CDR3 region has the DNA TGTGCCAGCAAGGAACAGCGGCAAGAGACCCAGTACTTC. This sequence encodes CASKEQRQETQYF. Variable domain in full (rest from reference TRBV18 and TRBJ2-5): NAGVMQNPRHLVRRRGQEARLRCSPMKGHSHVYWYRQLPEEGLKFMVYLQKENIIDESGMPKERFSAEFPKEGPSILRIQQVVRGDSAAYFCASKEQRQETQYFGPGTRLLVL.

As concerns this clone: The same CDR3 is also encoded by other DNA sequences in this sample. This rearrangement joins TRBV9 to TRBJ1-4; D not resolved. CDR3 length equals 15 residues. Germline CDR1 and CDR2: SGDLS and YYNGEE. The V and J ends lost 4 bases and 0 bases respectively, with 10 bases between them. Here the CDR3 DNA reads TGTGCCAGCAGCCCCCAGGCAGCAACTAATGAAAAACTGTTTTTT. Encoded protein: CASSPQAATNEKLFF.

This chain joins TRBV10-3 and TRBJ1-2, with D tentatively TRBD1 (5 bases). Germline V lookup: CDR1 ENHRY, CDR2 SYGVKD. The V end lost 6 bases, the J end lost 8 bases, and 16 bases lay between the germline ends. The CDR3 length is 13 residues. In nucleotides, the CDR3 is TGTGCCATCAGGGGGACTGACCTGGGGGGCTACACCTTC. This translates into CAIRGTDLGGYTF.

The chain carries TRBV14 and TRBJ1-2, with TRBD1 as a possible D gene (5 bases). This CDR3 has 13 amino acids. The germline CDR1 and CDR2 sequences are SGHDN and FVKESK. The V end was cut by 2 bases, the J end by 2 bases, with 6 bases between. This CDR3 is CASSQTGNYGYTF. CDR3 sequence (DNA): TGTGCCAGCAGCCAAACAGGAAACTATGGCTACACCTTC.

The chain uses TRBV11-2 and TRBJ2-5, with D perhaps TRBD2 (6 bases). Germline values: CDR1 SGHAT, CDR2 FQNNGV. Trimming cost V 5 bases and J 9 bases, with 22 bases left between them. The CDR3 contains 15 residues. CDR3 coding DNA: TGTGCCAGCAGCACCCCTGGGCCGGAGGGTCTGGCCCAGTACTTC. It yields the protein CASSTPGPEGLAQYF.

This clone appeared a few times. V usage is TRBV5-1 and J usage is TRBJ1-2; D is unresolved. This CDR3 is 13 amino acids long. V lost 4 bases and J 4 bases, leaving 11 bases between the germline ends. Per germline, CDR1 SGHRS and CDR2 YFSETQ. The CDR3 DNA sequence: TGCGCCAGCAGCCCCCAAGCGGCCTATGGCTACACCTTC. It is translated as CASSPQAAYGYTF.

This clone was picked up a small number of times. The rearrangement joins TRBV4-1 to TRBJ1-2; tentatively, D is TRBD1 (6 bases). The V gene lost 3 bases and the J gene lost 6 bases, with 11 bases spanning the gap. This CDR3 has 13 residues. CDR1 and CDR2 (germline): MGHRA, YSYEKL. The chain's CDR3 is CASSHRGQDGYTF. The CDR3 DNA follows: TGCGCCAGCAGCCACAGGGGTCAAGATGGCTACACCTTC.

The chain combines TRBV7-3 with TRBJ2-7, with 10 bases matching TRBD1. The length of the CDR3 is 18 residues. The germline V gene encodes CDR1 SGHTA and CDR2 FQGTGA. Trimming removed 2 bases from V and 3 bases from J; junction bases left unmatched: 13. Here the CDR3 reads CASSLSRRGDRGGYEQYF. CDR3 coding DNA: TGTGCCAGCAGCTTATCCCGACGTGGGGACAGGGGCGGCTACGAGCAGTACTTC.

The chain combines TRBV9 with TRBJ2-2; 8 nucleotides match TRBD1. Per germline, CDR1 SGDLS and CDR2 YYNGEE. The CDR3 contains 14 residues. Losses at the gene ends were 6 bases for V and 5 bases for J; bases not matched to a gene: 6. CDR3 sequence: CASTQTGVTGELFF. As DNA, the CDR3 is TGTGCCAGCACCCAGACAGGGGTAACCGGGGAGCTGTTTTTT.

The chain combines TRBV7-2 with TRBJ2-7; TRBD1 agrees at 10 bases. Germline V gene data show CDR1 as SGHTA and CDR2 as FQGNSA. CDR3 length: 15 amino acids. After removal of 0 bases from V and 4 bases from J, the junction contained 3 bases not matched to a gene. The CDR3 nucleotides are TGTGCCAGCAGCTTAGCGGGACAGGGGTTATACGAGCAGTACTTC. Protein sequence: CASSLAGQGLYEQYF.

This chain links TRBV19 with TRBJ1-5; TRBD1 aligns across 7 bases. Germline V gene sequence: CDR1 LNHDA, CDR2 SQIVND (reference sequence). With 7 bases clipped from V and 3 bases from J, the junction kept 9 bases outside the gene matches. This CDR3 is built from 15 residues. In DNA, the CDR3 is TGTGCCAGTATCCCGACAGGGTTGGACAATCAGCCCCAGCATTTT. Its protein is CASIPTGLDNQPQHF.

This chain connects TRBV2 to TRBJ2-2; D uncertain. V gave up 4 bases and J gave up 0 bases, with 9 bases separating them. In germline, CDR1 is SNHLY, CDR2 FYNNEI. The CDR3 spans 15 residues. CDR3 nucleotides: TGTGCCAGCAGTGCCCTAATTACGAACACCGGGGAGCTGTTTTTT. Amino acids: CASSALITNTGELFF.